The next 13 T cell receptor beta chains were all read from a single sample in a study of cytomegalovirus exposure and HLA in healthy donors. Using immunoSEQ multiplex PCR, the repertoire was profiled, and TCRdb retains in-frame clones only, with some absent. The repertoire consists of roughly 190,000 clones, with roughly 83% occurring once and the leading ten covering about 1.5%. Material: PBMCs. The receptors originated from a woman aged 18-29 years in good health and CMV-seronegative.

This CDR3 reads CASSLLAGSTDTQYF. Written as DNA, the CDR3 is TGTGCCAGCAGCTTATTAGCGGGTAGCACAGATACGCAGTATTTT. The chain couples TRBV7-2 to TRBJ2-3, with TRBD2 identical over 7 bases. The ends lost 2 bases at V and 0 bases at J; junction bases unmatched: 2. The CDR3 runs to 15 residues. Germline values: CDR1 SGHTA, CDR2 FQGNSA.

The CDR3 DNA reads TGTGCCAGCAGACGGACGTACAGGGGGCTTTTTGGCTACACCTTC. It yields the protein CASRRTYRGLFGYTF. J is TRBJ1-2 and V is TRBV9; 9 positions agree with TRBD1. This CDR3 has 15 amino acids. CDR1 and CDR2 from the germline V gene are SGDLS and YYNGEE. V lost 5 bases and J lost 7; bases outside the gene matches: 12.

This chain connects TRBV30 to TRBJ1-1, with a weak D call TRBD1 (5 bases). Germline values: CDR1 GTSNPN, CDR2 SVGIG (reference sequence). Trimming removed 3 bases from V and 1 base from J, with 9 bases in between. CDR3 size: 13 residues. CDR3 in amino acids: CAWRPGQNTEAFF. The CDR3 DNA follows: TGTGCCTGGAGGCCCGGACAGAACACTGAAGCTTTCTTT.

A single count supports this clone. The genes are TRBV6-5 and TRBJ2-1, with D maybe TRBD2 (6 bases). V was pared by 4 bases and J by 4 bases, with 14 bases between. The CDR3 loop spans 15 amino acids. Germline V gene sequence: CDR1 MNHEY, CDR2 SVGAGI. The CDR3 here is CASSLLAWGYNEQFF. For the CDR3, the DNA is TGTGCCAGCAGTTTACTAGCCTGGGGATACAATGAGCAGTTCTTC.

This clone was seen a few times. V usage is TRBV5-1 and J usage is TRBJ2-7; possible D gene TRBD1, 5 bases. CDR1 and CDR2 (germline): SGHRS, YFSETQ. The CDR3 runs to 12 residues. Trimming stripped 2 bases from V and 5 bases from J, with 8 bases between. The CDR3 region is CASSLRGDEQYF. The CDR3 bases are TGCGCCAGCAGCTTAAGGGGTGACGAGCAGTACTTC.

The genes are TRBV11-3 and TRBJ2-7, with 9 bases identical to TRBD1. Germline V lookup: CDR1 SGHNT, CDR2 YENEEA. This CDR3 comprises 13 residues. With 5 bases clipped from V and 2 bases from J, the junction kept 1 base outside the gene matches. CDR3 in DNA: TGTGCCAGCAGCCGACAGGGGGCCTACGAGCAGTACTTC. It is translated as CASSRQGAYEQYF.

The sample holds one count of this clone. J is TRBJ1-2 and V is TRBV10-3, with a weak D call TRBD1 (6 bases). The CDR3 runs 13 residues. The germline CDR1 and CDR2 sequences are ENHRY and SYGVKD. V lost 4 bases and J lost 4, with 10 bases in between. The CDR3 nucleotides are TGTGCCATCAGTGGACGCAGGGGCTATGGCTACACCTTC. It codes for CAISGRRGYGYTF.

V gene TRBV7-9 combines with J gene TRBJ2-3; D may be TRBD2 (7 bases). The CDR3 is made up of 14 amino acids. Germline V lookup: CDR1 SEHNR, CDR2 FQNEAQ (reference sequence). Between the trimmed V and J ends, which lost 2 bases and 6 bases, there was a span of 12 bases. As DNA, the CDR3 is TGTGCCAGCAGCTTAACGGGGGGCGGGGATACGCAGTATTTT. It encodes CASSLTGGGDTQYF.

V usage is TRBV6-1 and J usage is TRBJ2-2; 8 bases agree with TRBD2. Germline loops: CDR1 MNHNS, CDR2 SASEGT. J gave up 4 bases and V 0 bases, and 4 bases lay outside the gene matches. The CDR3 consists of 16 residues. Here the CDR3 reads CASSEAIAGTTGELFF. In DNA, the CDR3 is TGTGCCAGCAGTGAAGCAATAGCGGGAACCACCGGGGAGCTGTTTTTT.

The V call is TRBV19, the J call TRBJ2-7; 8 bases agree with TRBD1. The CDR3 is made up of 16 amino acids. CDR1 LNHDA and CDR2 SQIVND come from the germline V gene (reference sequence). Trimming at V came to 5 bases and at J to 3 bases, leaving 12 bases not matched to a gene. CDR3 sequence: CASSLRETGGHYEQYF. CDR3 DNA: TGTGCCAGTAGTCTCCGGGAAACAGGGGGGCACTACGAGCAGTACTTC. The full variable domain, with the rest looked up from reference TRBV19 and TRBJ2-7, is DGGITQSPKYLFRKEGQNVTLSCEQNLNHDAMYWYRQDPGQGLRLIYYSQIVNDFQKGDIAEGYSVSREKKESFPLTVTSAQKNPTAFYLCASSLRETGGHYEQYFGPGTRLTVT.

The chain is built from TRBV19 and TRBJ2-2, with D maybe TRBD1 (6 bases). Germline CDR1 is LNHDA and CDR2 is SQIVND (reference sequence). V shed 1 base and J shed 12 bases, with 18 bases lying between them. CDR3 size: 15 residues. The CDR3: CASSIVADRRKKLFF. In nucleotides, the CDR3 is TGTGCCAGTAGTATAGTGGCGGACAGAAGAAAGAAGCTGTTTTTT.

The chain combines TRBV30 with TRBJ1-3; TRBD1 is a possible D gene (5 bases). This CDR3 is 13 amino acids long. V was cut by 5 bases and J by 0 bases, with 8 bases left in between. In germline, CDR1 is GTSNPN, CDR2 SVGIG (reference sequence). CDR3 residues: CAWGHHSGNTIYF. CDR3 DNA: TGTGCCTGGGGACATCACTCTGGAAACACCATATATTTT.

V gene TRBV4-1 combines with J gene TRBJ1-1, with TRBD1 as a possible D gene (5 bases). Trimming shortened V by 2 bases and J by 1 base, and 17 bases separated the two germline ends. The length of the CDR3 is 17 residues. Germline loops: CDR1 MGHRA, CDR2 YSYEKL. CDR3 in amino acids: CASSQNVRGLGNTEAFF. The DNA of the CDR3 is TGCGCCAGCAGCCAAAACGTGCGGGGCCTGGGGAACACTGAAGCTTTCTTT.